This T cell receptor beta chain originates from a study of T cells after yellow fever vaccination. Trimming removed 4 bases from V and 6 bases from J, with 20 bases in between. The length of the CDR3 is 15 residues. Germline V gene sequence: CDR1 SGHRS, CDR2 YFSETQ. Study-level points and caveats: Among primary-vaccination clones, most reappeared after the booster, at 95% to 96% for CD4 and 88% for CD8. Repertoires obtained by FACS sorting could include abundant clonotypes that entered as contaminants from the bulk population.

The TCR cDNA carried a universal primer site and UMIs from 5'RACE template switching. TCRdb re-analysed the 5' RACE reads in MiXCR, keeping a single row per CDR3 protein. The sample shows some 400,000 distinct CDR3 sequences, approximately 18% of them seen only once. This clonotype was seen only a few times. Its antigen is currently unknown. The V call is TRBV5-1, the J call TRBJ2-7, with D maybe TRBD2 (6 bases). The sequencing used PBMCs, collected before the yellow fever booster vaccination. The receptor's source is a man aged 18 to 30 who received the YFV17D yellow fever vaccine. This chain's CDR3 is CASSASSARWIEQYF. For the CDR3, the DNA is TGCGCCAGCAGCGCCTCTAGCGCCCGTTGGATCGAGCAGTACTTC.